This T cell receptor (beta chain) was captured by sequencing in a study of identical twins. Template switching created a universal primer site, and the cDNA included unique molecular identifiers. TCRdb analysed the 5' RACE reads with MiXCR anew, one entry per CDR3 protein. This sample has 420,000 or so distinct CDR3 sequences; 18% occur once, and the top ten carry 9% to 15%. Details on this clonotype: Its antigen is not known.

CDR1 is SGDLS and CDR2 is YYNGEE in the germline V gene. V was shortened by 4 bases and J by 1 base, with 8 bases between the two germline ends. The CDR3 is made up of 13 amino acids. Study results and limitations: Models underestimated how often monozygotic twins shared out-of-frame TCR alpha. The abundant beta clonotypes from cord blood had fewer insertions, and memory repertoires had none of this.

This chain uses TRBV9 with TRBJ2-5; D unclear. Sequenced material: naive T cells sorted from blood. The clonotype comes from a man in his forties or fifties in good health. The DNA for the CDR3 is TGTGCCAGCAGCCCCCTCAGCCAAGAGACCCAGTACTTC. This translates into CASSPLSQETQYF. Combining the CDR3 with reference TRBV9 and TRBJ2-5 gives the whole variable domain DSGVTQTPKHLITATGQRVTLRCSPRSGDLSVYWYQQSLDQGLQFLIQYYNGEERAKGNILERFSAQQFPDLHSELNLSSLELGDSALYFCASSPLSQETQYFGPGTRLLVL.